The 5 T cell receptor beta chains below all came from one sample that was sequenced in a study of CD8+ T cells in alopecia areata. cDNA prepared by RNA extraction and subsequent reverse transcription served as the template for sequencing. Profiled with immunoSEQ multiplex PCR; TCRdb holds only in-frame clones, not every one. The repertoire holds around 120,000 clones, with approximately 38% as singletons. The specimen sequenced was CD4+ T cells sorted from blood. All receptors derive from a human donor with alopecia areata.

This clone was seen more than once but under ten times. This chain connects TRBV11-1 to TRBJ2-5, with no clear D. The CDR3 consists of 13 residues. Germline V CDR1 and CDR2: SGHAT, FQDESV (reference sequence). V was cut by 3 bases and J by 2 bases, with 7 bases left in between. CDR3 loop: CASSFGQQETQYF. As DNA, the CDR3 is TGTGCCAGCAGCTTCGGGCAACAAGAGACCCAGTACTTC.

The V call is TRBV29-1, the J call TRBJ1-1, with a possible D match to TRBD1 (6 bases). The V and J ends lost 5 bases and 0 bases respectively, with 13 bases between them. The CDR3 is made up of 14 amino acids. The germline V gene has CDR1 SQVTM and CDR2 ANQGSEA. The CDR3 nucleotides read TGCAGCGTTCGCCCGCAGGGGATGAACACTGAAGCTTTCTTT. It yields the protein CSVRPQGMNTEAFF.

The chain has TRBV28 and TRBJ1-5; TRBD1 aligns across 7 bases. The CDR3 is 15 residues long. Losses at the gene ends were 5 bases for V and 2 bases for J; bases not matched to a gene: 6. CDR1 and CDR2 from the germline V gene are MDHEN and SYDVKM. The CDR3 DNA sequence: TGTGCCAGCAGTACCCAGGGGGTTGGCAATCAGCCCCAGCATTTT. Translated: CASSTQGVGNQPQHF.

The chain uses TRBV13 and TRBJ1-2, with TRBD1 matching 7 bases. Germline V gene data show CDR1 as PRHDT and CDR2 as FYEKMQ (reference sequence). V shed 5 bases, J shed 8 bases, and the junction held 8 bases outside the gene matches. CDR3 length equals 13 residues. CDR3 in amino acids: CASSPTGAGGYTF. CDR3 nucleotides: TGTGCCAGCAGCCCCACAGGGGCGGGGGGCTACACCTTC.

This clone appeared a few times. The chain couples TRBV9 to TRBJ2-1; perhaps TRBD2 as D (6 bases). Germline lookup yields CDR1 SGDLS and CDR2 YYNGEE. V was pared by 0 bases and J by 12 bases, with 16 bases between. The CDR3 spans 14 residues. CDR3 sequence (DNA): TGTGCCAGCAGCGTAGTTAGTTCAGCGGGTCCGCAGTTCTTC. It is translated as CASSVVSSAGPQFF.